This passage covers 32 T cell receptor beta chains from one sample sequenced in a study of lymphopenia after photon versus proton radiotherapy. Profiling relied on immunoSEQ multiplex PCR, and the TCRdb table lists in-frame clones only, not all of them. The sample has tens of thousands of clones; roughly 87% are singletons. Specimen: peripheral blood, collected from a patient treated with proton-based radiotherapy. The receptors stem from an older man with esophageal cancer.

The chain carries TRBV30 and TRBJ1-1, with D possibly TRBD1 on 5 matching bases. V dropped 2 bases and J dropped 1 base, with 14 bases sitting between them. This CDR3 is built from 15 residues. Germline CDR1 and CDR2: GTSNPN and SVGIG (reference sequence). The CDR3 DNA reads TGTGCCTGGAGTCCCTGGGGGTCCTGGAACACTGAAGCTTTCTTT. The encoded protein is CAWSPWGSWNTEAFF.

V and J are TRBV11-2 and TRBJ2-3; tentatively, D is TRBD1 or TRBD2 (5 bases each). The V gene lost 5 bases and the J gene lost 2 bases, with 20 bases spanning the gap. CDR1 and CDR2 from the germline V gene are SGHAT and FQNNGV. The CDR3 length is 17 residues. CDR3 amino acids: CASSNRGARGYTDTQYF. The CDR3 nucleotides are TGTGCCAGCAGCAACCGGGGAGCGAGGGGATACACAGATACGCAGTATTTT. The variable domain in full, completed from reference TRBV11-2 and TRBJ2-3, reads EAGVAQSPRYKIIEKRQSVAFWCNPISGHATLYWYQQILGQGPKLLIQFQNNGVVDDSQLPKDRFSAERLKGVDSTLKIQPAKLEDSAVYLCASSNRGARGYTDTQYFGPGTRLTVL.

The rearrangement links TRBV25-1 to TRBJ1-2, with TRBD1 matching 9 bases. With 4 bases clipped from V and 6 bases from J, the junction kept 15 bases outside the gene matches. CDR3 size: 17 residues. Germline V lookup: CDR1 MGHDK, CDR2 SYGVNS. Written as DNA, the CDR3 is TGTGCCAGCAGTGCACGAAGACAGGGGGAGTTAAGGGATGGCTACACCTTC. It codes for CASSARRQGELRDGYTF.

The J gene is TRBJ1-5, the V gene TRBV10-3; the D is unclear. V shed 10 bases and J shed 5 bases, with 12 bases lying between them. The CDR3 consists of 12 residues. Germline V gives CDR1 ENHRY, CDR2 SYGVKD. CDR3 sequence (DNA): TGTGCCAGCCAGGAAGGCGATCAGCCCCAGCATTTT. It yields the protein CASQEGDQPQHF.

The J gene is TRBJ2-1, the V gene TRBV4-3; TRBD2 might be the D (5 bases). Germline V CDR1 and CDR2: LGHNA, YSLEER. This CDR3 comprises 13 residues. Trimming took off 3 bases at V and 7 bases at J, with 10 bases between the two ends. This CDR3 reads CASSHLTGNEQFF. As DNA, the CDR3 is TGCGCCAGCAGCCACCTCACGGGGAATGAGCAGTTCTTC.

CDR3 DNA sequence: TGTGCCAGCAGCTTGGGGCCGGACAGGGGTTCCAATGAGCAGTTCTTC. As protein: CASSLGPDRGSNEQFF. The V gene is TRBV5-4, the J gene TRBJ2-1, with TRBD1 matching 9 bases. The CDR3 is made up of 16 amino acids. The V gene's germline CDR1 is SGHNT and CDR2 YYREEE (reference sequence). The trim removed 0 bases at V and 6 bases at J, leaving 7 bases unmatched.

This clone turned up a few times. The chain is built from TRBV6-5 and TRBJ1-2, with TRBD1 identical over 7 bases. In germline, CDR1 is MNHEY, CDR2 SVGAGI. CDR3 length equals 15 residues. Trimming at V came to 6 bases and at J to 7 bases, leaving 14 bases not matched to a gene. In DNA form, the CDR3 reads TGTGCCAGCAGCGGCATACGGACAGGATCCCTTGGCTACACCTTC. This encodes CASSGIRTGSLGYTF.

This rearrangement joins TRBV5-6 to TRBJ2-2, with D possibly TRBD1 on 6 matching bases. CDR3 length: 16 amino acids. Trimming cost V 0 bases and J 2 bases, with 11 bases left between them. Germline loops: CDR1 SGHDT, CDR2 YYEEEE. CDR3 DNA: TGTGCCAGCAGCTTGGCCGGGACACAAAACACCGGGGAGCTGTTTTTT. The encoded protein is CASSLAGTQNTGELFF.

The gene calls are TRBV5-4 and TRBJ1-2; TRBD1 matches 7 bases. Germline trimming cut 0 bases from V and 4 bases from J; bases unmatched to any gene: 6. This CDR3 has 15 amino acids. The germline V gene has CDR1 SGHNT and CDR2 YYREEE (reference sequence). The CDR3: CASSLGGGAVYGYTF. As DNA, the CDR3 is TGTGCCAGCAGCTTGGGAGGGGGCGCGGTCTATGGCTACACCTTC.

CDR3 sequence reads: CASSLLAGGKETQYF. DNA of the CDR3: TGTGCCAGCAGCTTACTAGCGGGAGGGAAGGAGACCCAGTACTTC. The rearrangement links TRBV7-7 to TRBJ2-5, with TRBD2 identical over 12 bases. The ends lost 2 bases at V and 5 bases at J; junction bases unmatched: 3. Per germline, CDR1 SSHAT and CDR2 FNYEAQ (reference sequence). CDR3 size: 15 residues.

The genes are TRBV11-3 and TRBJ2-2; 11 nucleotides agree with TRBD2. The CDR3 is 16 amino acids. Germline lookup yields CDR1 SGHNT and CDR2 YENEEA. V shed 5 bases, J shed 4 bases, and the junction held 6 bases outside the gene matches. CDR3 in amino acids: CASSPGLAGSTGELFF. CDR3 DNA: TGTGCCAGCAGCCCAGGACTAGCGGGTTCCACCGGGGAGCTGTTTTTT.

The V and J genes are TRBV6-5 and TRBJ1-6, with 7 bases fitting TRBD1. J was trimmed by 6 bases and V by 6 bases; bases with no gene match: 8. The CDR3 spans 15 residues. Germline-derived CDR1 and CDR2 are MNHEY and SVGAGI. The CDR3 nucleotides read TGTGCCAGCAGATTGACAGGGCTGGGTAATTCACCCCTCCACTTT. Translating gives CASRLTGLGNSPLHF.

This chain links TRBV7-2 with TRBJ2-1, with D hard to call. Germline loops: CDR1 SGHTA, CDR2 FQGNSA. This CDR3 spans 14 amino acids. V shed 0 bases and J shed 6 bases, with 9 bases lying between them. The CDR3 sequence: CASSLAADINEQFF. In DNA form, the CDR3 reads TGTGCCAGCAGCTTAGCGGCAGACATCAATGAGCAGTTCTTC.

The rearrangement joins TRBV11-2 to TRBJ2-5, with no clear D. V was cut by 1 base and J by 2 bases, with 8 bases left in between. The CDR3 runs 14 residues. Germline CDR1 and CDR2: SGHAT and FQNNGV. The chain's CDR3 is CASSLGVNQETQYF. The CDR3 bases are TGTGCCAGCAGCTTAGGGGTAAATCAAGAGACCCAGTACTTC.

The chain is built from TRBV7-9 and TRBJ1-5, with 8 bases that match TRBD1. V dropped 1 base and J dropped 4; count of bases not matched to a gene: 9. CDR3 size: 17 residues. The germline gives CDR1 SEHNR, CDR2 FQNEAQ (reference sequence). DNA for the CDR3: TGTGCCAGCAGCTTAGAATTCCAAGACAGGGGAAATCAGCCCCAGCATTTT. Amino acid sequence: CASSLEFQDRGNQPQHF.

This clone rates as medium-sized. The CDR3 DNA sequence: TGTGCCAGCAGGGGACAGAGCATGAACACTGAAGCTTTCTTT. Protein sequence: CASRGQSMNTEAFF. The rearrangement joins TRBV27 to TRBJ1-1; 7 positions match TRBD1. There are 14 residues in the CDR3. Germline loops: CDR1 MNHEY, CDR2 SMNVEV (reference sequence). Germline trimming cut 6 bases from V and 0 bases from J; bases unmatched to any gene: 4.

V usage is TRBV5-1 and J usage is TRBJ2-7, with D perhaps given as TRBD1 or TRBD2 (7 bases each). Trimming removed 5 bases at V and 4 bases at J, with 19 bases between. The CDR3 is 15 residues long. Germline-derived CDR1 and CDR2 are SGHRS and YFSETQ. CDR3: CASRLPGGEGYEQYF. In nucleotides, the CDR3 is TGCGCCAGCAGGCTCCCAGGGGGGGAAGGGTACGAGCAGTACTTC.

The CDR3 region is CASSLAREVEKLFF. CDR3 nucleotides: TGTGCCAGCAGCTTAGCCAGGGAAGTGGAAAAACTGTTTTTT. The rearrangement uses TRBV7-9 and TRBJ1-4, with a possible D match to TRBD1 (5 bases). Trimming took off 0 bases at V and 8 bases at J, with 10 bases between the two ends. The CDR3 runs 14 residues. The V gene's germline CDR1 is SEHNR and CDR2 FQNEAQ (reference sequence).

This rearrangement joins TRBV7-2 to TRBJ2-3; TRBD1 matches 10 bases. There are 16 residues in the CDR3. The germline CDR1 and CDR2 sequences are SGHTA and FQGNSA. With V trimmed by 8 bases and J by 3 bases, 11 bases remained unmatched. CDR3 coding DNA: TGTGCCAGCGGAAAGAGGGGGACAGGGGTAACAGATACGCAGTATTTT. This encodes CASGKRGTGVTDTQYF.

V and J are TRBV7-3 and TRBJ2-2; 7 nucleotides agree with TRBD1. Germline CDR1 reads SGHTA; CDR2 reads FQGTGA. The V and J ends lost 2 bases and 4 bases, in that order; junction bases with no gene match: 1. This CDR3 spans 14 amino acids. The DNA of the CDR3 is TGTGCCAGCAGCTTAGACAGGGCCACCGGGGAGCTGTTTTTT. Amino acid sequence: CASSLDRATGELFF.

The CDR3 here is CASGFPGTDTQYF. The DNA of the CDR3 is TGTGCTAGTGGTTTTCCGGGGACAGATACGCAGTATTTT. The J gene is TRBJ2-3, the V gene TRBV12-5; possibly TRBD2 for D (5 bases). This CDR3 contains 13 residues. Trimming pared 3 bases from V and 3 bases from J, leaving 7 bases between. The germline V gene encodes CDR1 LGHNT and CDR2 FRNRAP.

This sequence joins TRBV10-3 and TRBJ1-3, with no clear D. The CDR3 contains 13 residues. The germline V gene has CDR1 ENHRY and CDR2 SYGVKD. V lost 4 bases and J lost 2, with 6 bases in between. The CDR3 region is CAISGAAGNTIYF. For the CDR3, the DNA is TGTGCCATCAGTGGGGCAGCTGGAAACACCATATATTTT.

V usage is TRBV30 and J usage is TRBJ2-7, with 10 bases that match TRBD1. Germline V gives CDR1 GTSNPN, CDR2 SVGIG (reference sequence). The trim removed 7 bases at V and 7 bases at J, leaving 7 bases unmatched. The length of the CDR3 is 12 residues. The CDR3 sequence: CAYGQGDSEQYF. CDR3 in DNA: TGTGCCTATGGACAGGGGGATTCAGAGCAGTACTTC. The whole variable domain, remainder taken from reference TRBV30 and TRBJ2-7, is SQTIHQWPATLVQPVGSPLSLECTVEGTSNPNLYWYRQAAGRGLQLLFYSVGIGQISSEVPQNLSASRPQDRQFILSSKKLLLSDSGFYLCAYGQGDSEQYFGPGTRLTVT.

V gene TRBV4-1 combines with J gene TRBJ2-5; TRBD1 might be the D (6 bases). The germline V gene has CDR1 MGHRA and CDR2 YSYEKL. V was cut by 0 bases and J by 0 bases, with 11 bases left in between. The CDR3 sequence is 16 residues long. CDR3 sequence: CASSQDLRGYQETQYF. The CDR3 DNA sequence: TGCGCCAGCAGCCAAGATTTAAGGGGGTACCAAGAGACCCAGTACTTC.

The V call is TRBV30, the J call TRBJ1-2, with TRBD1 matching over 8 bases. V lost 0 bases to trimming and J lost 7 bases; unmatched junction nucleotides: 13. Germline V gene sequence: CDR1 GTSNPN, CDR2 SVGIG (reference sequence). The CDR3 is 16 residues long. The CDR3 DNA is TGTGCCTGGAGTGTGGCAGGGGGCCGTTTTAGAGGTGGCTACACCTTC. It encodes CAWSVAGGRFRGGYTF.

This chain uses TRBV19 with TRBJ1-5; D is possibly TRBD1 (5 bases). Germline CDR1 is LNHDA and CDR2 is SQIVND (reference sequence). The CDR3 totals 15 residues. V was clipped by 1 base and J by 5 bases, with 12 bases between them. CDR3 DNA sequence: TGTGCCAGTAGTATAGGCGCCCTGGGGGATCAGCCCCAGCATTTT. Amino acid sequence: CASSIGALGDQPQHF.

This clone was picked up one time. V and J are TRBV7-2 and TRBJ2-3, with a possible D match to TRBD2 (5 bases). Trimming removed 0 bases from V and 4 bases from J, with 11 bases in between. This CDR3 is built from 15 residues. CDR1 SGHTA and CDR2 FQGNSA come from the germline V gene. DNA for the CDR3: TGTGCCAGCAGCTTAGCACCAACGGGGTCAGATACGCAGTATTTT. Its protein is CASSLAPTGSDTQYF.

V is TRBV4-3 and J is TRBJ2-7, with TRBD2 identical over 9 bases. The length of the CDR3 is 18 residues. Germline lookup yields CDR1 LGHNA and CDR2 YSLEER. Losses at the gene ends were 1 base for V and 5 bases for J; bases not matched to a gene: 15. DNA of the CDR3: TGCGCCAGCAGCCAAGGGTATTCTAGCGGGGTTTCTGGTAACGAGCAGTACTTC. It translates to CASSQGYSSGVSGNEQYF.

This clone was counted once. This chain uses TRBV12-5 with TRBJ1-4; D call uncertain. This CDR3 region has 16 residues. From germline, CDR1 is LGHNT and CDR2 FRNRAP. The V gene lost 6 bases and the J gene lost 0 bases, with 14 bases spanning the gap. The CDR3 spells CASGGRTAATNEKLFF. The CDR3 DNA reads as TGTGCTAGTGGCGGACGGACGGCCGCAACTAATGAAAAACTGTTTTTT.

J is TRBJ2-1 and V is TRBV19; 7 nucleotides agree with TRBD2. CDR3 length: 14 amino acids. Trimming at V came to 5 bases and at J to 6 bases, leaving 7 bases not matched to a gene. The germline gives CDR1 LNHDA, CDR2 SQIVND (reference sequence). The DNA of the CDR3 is TGTGCCAGTAGTTCTAAGACTAGCCCCAATGAGCAGTTCTTC. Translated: CASSSKTSPNEQFF.

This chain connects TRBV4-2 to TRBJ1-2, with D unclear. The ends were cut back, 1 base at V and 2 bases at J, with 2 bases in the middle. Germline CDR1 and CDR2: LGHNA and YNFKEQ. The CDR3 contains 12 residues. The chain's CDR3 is CASSQGNYGYTF. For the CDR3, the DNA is TGTGCCAGCAGCCAAGGAAACTATGGCTACACCTTC.

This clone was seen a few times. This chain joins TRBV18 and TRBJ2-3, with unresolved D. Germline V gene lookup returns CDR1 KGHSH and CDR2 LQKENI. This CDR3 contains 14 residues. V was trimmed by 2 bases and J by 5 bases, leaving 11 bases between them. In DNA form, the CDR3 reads TGTGCCAGCTCACCAAGGCCACTGGGAGATACGCAGTATTTT. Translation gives CASSPRPLGDTQYF.